The 16 T cell receptor beta chains below all came from one sample that was sequenced in a study of shared clonotypes between healthy human individuals. Some clones are missing from TCRdb's copy, which holds only in-frame ones; the method was immunoSEQ multiplex PCR. Of 850,000 to 1,200,000 clones in the sample, about 75% are singletons; the top ten hold 1.4%. Sample: memory CD4+ T cells sorted from blood. Subset meaning: CD45RA-negative fraction. The origin of the receptors is a man between 18 and 35 years old in good health.

The chain has TRBV2 and TRBJ1-5, with no clear D. The CDR3 covers 14 residues. Germline assignment: CDR1 SNHLY and CDR2 FYNNEI. Between the trimmed V and J ends, which lost 0 bases and 6 bases, there was a span of 9 bases. The CDR3 reads CASSEAGVGQPQHF. The CDR3, as DNA: TGTGCCAGCAGTGAAGCGGGAGTGGGTCAGCCCCAGCATTTT.

The chain recombines TRBV19 with TRBJ2-3; the D is unclear. Germline V gene sequence: CDR1 LNHDA, CDR2 SQIVND (reference sequence). This CDR3 contains 14 residues. V dropped 5 bases and J dropped 4 bases, with 13 bases sitting between them. This CDR3 reads CASSPQVKADTQYF. The CDR3 nucleotides are TGTGCCAGTAGTCCTCAGGTCAAGGCAGATACGCAGTATTTT.

The chain is built from TRBV10-2 and TRBJ2-3; TRBD2 might be the D (6 bases). The V gene's germline CDR1 is WSHSY and CDR2 SAAADI. The CDR3 totals 15 residues. Trimming stripped 6 bases from V and 2 bases from J, with 15 bases between. DNA of the CDR3: TGCGCCAGCAGCGGACTACACTCCCCCACAGATACGCAGTATTTT. Protein product: CASSGLHSPTDTQYF.

The chain links TRBV5-4 to TRBJ1-6, with TRBD1 identical over 7 bases. Trimming cost V 0 bases and J 10 bases; bases outside gene matches: 7. The CDR3 runs to 15 residues. Germline CDR1 reads SGHNT; CDR2 reads YYREEE (reference sequence). As DNA, the CDR3 is TGTGCCAGCAGCTTGGGGGTGACAGGGAACTCACCCCTCCACTTT. Translation: CASSLGVTGNSPLHF.

The chain combines TRBV5-6 with TRBJ2-6, with a weak D call TRBD1 (6 bases). Trimming shortened V by 9 bases and J by 0 bases, and 19 bases separated the two germline ends. Looked up from germline, CDR1 is SGHDT and CDR2 is YYEEEE. CDR3 length: 17 residues. Here the CDR3 reads CATGKRGGTSGANVLTF. The CDR3 bases are TGTGCCACCGGTAAGAGAGGGGGAACCTCTGGGGCCAACGTCCTGACTTTC.

Only one count was recorded for this clone. The chain combines TRBV4-2 with TRBJ2-3; 9 bases align to TRBD1. This CDR3 has 16 amino acids. The germline gives CDR1 LGHNA, CDR2 YNFKEQ. V gave up 5 bases and J gave up 0 bases; unmatched junction bases: 6. CDR3 sequence reads: CASSLLGTGSTDTQYF. The CDR3 DNA follows: TGTGCCAGCAGCTTATTAGGGACAGGGAGCACAGATACGCAGTATTTT.

This clone was seen more than once but under ten times. V gene TRBV6-5 combines with J gene TRBJ2-6, with no clear D. This CDR3 has 14 amino acids. Germline-derived CDR1 and CDR2 are MNHEY and SVGAGI. V dropped 6 bases and J dropped 1 base, with 7 bases sitting between them. In DNA form, the CDR3 reads TGTGCCAGCAGGAGTTATTCTGGGGCCAACGTCCTGACTTTC. Amino acids: CASRSYSGANVLTF.

This clone came up a few times. CDR3 region: CASSFGLAIGEETQYF. CDR3 nucleotides: TGTGCCAGCAGTTTTGGACTAGCGATAGGGGAAGAGACCCAGTACTTC. The chain carries TRBV27 and TRBJ2-5; 9 nucleotides match TRBD2. The CDR3 runs 16 residues. V lost 3 bases and J lost 3; bases outside the gene matches: 8. Per the germline V gene, CDR1 is MNHEY and CDR2 is SMNVEV (reference sequence).

This clone was recorded only once. V is TRBV7-2 and J is TRBJ2-5, with 7 bases fitting TRBD2. From germline, CDR1 is SGHTA and CDR2 FQGNSA. The J segment lost 7 bases and the V segment lost 1 base, leaving 12 bases of the junction unmatched. The CDR3 totals 16 residues. The CDR3, as DNA: TGTGCCAGCAGCTTAGTTGGGGGAGGGCCGTCGGGGACCCAGTACTTC. Residues: CASSLVGGGPSGTQYF.

V usage is TRBV15 and J usage is TRBJ1-2; D is unresolved. From germline, CDR1 is LNHNV and CDR2 YYDKDF (reference sequence). The length of the CDR3 is 15 residues. Deletions cut 3 bases from V and 4 bases from J, with 15 bases between. The CDR3 loop is CATSSARSSLYGYTF. CDR3 nucleotide sequence: TGTGCCACCAGCAGCGCTAGATCCTCCCTCTATGGCTACACCTTC.

The V call is TRBV5-5, the J call TRBJ2-7; D gene ambiguous. The CDR3 runs 18 residues. Germline V gives CDR1 SGHKS, CDR2 YYEKEE (reference sequence). V was pared by 2 bases and J by 3 bases, with 24 bases between. CDR3 amino acids: CASSFLRTEITHSYEQYF. In DNA form, the CDR3 reads TGTGCCAGCAGCTTCCTGCGGACGGAGATAACCCATAGCTACGAGCAGTACTTC.

In nucleotides, the CDR3 is TGTGCCAGCAGCTTGGGGGGTTACCGCACAGATACGCAGTATTTT. This sequence encodes CASSLGGYRTDTQYF. V usage is TRBV5-6 and J usage is TRBJ2-3; D is uncertain. The germline V gene has CDR1 SGHDT and CDR2 YYEEEE. This CDR3 contains 15 residues. V lost 0 bases and J 1 base, leaving 9 bases between the germline ends.

This chain joins TRBV7-2 and TRBJ2-5; D possibly corresponds to TRBD1 (5 bases). V was shortened by 2 bases and J by 3 bases, with 10 bases between the two germline ends. The germline V gene encodes CDR1 SGHTA and CDR2 FQGNSA. The length of the CDR3 is 14 residues. CDR3 sequence reads: CASSLLLGEETQYF. The CDR3 region has the DNA TGTGCCAGCAGCTTACTGTTAGGGGAAGAGACCCAGTACTTC. Full variable domain (outside the CDR3, taken from reference TRBV7-2 and TRBJ2-5): GAGVSQSPSNKVTEKGKDVELRCDPISGHTALYWYRQSLGQGLEFLIYFQGNSAPDKSGLPSDRFSAERTGGSVSTLTIQRTQQEDSAVYLCASSLLLGEETQYFGPGTRLLVL.

The rearrangement links TRBV5-6 to TRBJ2-5, with TRBD1 identical over 7 bases. Trimming removed 2 bases from V and 3 bases from J; junction bases left unmatched: 16. Germline V gene lookup returns CDR1 SGHDT and CDR2 YYEEEE. There are 18 residues in the CDR3. Written as DNA, the CDR3 is TGTGCCAGCAGCTTCAGGGGACAGCTTCAGGGGGTCGAAGAGACCCAGTACTTC. Its protein product is CASSFRGQLQGVEETQYF.

This chain joins TRBV30 and TRBJ2-5, with D perhaps TRBD1 (6 bases). Germline-derived CDR1 and CDR2 are GTSNPN and SVGIG (reference sequence). This CDR3 has 13 residues. Trimming cost V 4 bases and J 5 bases, with 14 bases left between them. This chain's CDR3 is CAWTRTVRETQYF. CDR3 in DNA: TGTGCCTGGACTCGGACAGTCAGGGAGACCCAGTACTTC. The full variable domain, completed using reference TRBV30 and TRBJ2-5, is SQTIHQWPATLVQPVGSPLSLECTVEGTSNPNLYWYRQAAGRGLQLLFYSVGIGQISSEVPQNLSASRPQDRQFILSSKKLLLSDSGFYLCAWTRTVRETQYFGPGTRLLVL.

In this sample, this clone turned up once. This sample also contains other DNA sequences that code for the same CDR3. The rearrangement uses TRBV18 and TRBJ2-7, with D possibly matching TRBD2 (5 bases). Germline CDR1 is KGHSH and CDR2 is LQKENI. The CDR3 runs 14 residues. Trimming pared 2 bases from V and 2 bases from J, leaving 10 bases between. The CDR3 coding sequence is TGTGCCAGCTCACCAGAAGGGAGACCCTACGAGCAGTACTTC. Encoded protein: CASSPEGRPYEQYF.